The next 9 T cell receptor beta chains were all read from a single sample in a study of T cells in Graves' hyperthyroidism and ophthalmopathy. Researchers took RNA transcripts and amplified the TCR beta CDR3 regions from them. The primer set for the first-round RT-PCR of the TCR CDR3 was HTBI. TCRdb fed the multiplex PCR reads into MiXCR, producing one record per CDR3 protein. The sample has approximately 330,000 distinct CDR3 sequences; approximately 13% are singletons. Sequenced sample: blood. These TCRs come from a woman aged 40 to 50 with Graves' ophthalmopathy.

This clonotype was recorded at least ten times. The genes are TRBV18 and TRBJ1-5; no clear D gene. The CDR3 loop spans 15 amino acids. V lost 1 base and J 9 bases, leaving 16 bases between the germline ends. Germline CDR1 is KGHSH and CDR2 is LQKENI. In DNA form, the CDR3 reads TGTGCCAGCTCACCACAGAACACCCGAGCATGGCCCCAGCATTTT. It is translated as CASSPQNTRAWPQHF.

This clonotype was recorded a few times. The chain combines TRBV7-8 with TRBJ1-5; D is unclear. The CDR3 length is 19 residues. V lost 1 base to trimming and J lost 2 bases, with 21 bases between them. Germline CDR1 reads SGHVS; CDR2 reads FQNEAQ. CDR3 amino acids: CASSLVPWQGRWGNQPQHF. CDR3 nucleotide sequence: TGTGCCAGCAGCTTAGTTCCTTGGCAAGGAAGGTGGGGCAATCAGCCCCAGCATTTT.

V is TRBV20-1 and J is TRBJ2-7; the D call may be TRBD1 or TRBD2 (5 bases each). The germline CDR1 and CDR2 sequences are DFQATT and SNEGSKA (reference sequence). Trimming pared 5 bases from V and 0 bases from J, leaving 14 bases between. CDR3 length: 14 residues. This chain's CDR3 is CSAAALRGSYEQYF. The CDR3 DNA follows: TGCAGTGCTGCTGCTCTGAGGGGCTCCTACGAGCAGTACTTC.

Ten or more counts support this clonotype. V usage is TRBV20-1 and J usage is TRBJ1-1; unclear D gene. The CDR3 contains 12 residues. The V end was cut by 3 bases, the J end by 11 bases, with 16 bases between. Germline lookup yields CDR1 DFQATT and CDR2 SNEGSKA (reference sequence). CDR3 DNA sequence: TGCAGTGCTAGGGAGAAGGGTTTTAGGGCTTTCTTT. This encodes CSAREKGFRAFF.

This clonotype appeared many times. The CDR3 DNA reads TGTGCCAGCAGCCAAGGGACTAGCGGGATATGGGATACGCAGTATTTT. Encoded protein: CASSQGTSGIWDTQYF. The rearrangement joins TRBV14 to TRBJ2-3, with 12 positions matching TRBD2. Per germline, CDR1 SGHDN and CDR2 FVKESK. The V segment lost 1 base and the J segment 6 bases; nucleotides outside the gene matches: 5. The CDR3 has 16 amino acids. Using reference TRBV14 and TRBJ2-3 for the parts outside the CDR3, the full variable domain is EAGVTQFPSHSVIEKGQTVTLRCDPISGHDNLYWYRRVMGKEIKFLLHFVKESKQDESGMPNNRFLAERTGGTYSTLKVQPAELEDSGVYFCASSQGTSGIWDTQYFGPGTRLTVL.

This clonotype was counted many times. This rearrangement joins TRBV5-8 to TRBJ1-2; TRBD1 matches 7 bases. Per the germline V gene, CDR1 is SGHTS and CDR2 is YDEGEE. The CDR3 has 16 residues. V shed 2 bases, J shed 5 bases, and the junction held 12 bases outside the gene matches. The CDR3 spells CASSLLGEGASYGYTF. In DNA form, the CDR3 reads TGTGCCAGCAGCTTATTGGGCGAGGGGGCATCTTATGGCTACACCTTC.

V gene TRBV28 combines with J gene TRBJ2-7; 9 bases align to TRBD1. The CDR3 sequence is 15 residues long. Trimming at V came to 6 bases and at J to 5 bases, leaving 11 bases not matched to a gene. Per the germline V gene, CDR1 is MDHEN and CDR2 is SYDVKM. The CDR3 protein is CASSTPGTGWHEQYF. CDR3 DNA: TGTGCCAGCAGCACCCCGGGGACAGGGTGGCACGAGCAGTACTTC. The variable domain in full, with the rest retrieved from reference TRBV28 and TRBJ2-7, is DVKVTQSSRYLVKRTGEKVFLECVQDMDHENMFWYRQDPGLGLRLIYFSYDVKMKEKGDIPEGYSVSREKKERFSLILESASTNQTSMYLCASSTPGTGWHEQYFGPGTRLTVT.

A remark on this clonotype: One junction end does not reproduce the germline sequence, and a read error may be involved. The rearrangement joins TRBV12-3 or TRBV12-4 to TRBJ1-1; D perhaps matches TRBD1 (5 bases). CDR3 length: 11 amino acids. As DNA, the CDR3 is TGTGCCAGCAGTTATGGGACGCATTCGATATTT. It translates to CASSYGTHSIF.

This chain uses TRBV28 with TRBJ2-7; 9 positions match TRBD2. This CDR3 is built from 14 residues. Germline CDR1 MDHEN, CDR2 SYDVKM. The J segment lost 6 bases and the V segment lost 1 base, leaving 4 bases of the junction unmatched. The CDR3 DNA sequence: TGTGCCAGCAGTTTATTTAGCGGGAGTGGCGAGCAGTACTTC. This translates into CASSLFSGSGEQYF.